Described below is a single TCR beta chain sequence and its context. These data belong to a study of control samples from healthy donors and cancer patients. The CDR3 length is 15 residues. Trimming at V came to 4 bases and at J to 4 bases, leaving 6 bases not matched to a gene. Germline lookup yields CDR1 SGHTA and CDR2 FQGTGA. Some clones are missing from TCRdb's copy, which holds only in-frame ones; the method was immunoSEQ multiplex PCR. The data hold fewer than 90,000 clones, with about 87% observed a single time. This TCR was recovered from a man in his fifties in good health. This rearrangement joins TRBV7-3 to TRBJ2-3, with 9 bases that match TRBD2. Sequenced input: blood. CDR3 DNA sequence: TGTGCCAGCAGCTCTAGCGGGAATTCGGCAGATACGCAGTATTTT. It translates to CASSSSGNSADTQYF.